The 23 T cell receptor beta chains given below trace back to one sample, sequenced in a study of control samples from healthy donors and cancer patients. Produced via immunoSEQ multiplex PCR; TCRdb's table is partial and in-frame only. The data show about 79,000 clones, 93% seen once. Sequencing was done on a sample of PBMCs. The source of these receptors is a middle-aged woman with lung cancer.

V and J are TRBV7-2 and TRBJ2-5; TRBD2 matches 12 bases. Trimming at V came to 6 bases and at J to 5 bases, leaving 4 bases not matched to a gene. From germline, CDR1 is SGHTA and CDR2 FQGNSA. The CDR3 has 14 residues. The CDR3 sequence: CASRLTSGGETQYF. The CDR3 bases are TGTGCCAGCAGACTGACTAGCGGGGGTGAGACCCAGTACTTC.

The chain is built from TRBV5-1 and TRBJ1-3; weak D call: TRBD1 (5 bases). The CDR3 length is 14 residues. Trimming removed 0 bases from V and 4 bases from J, with 8 bases in between. Germline V lookup: CDR1 SGHRS, CDR2 YFSETQ. The DNA of the CDR3 is TGCGCCAGCAGCTTGGAAGGGACGGGAAACACCATATATTTT. Amino acids: CASSLEGTGNTIYF.

This chain links TRBV30 with TRBJ2-7, with 7 bases lining up with TRBD1. V trimming: 2 bases; J trimming: 4 bases; junction bases outside the gene matches: 5. Germline V gene sequence: CDR1 GTSNPN, CDR2 SVGIG (reference sequence). The CDR3 has 13 amino acids. The CDR3 region has the DNA TGTGCCTGGAGTACGGGACAGTCGTACGAGCAGTACTTC. Its protein is CAWSTGQSYEQYF.

The gene calls are TRBV7-2 and TRBJ2-1; 8 bases are shared with TRBD2. This CDR3 spans 15 amino acids. The V and J ends lost 2 bases and 4 bases, in that order; junction bases with no gene match: 4. CDR1 is SGHTA, CDR2 FQGNSA, per germline. The CDR3 reads CASSLRRGDYNEQFF. The CDR3 coding sequence is TGTGCCAGCAGCTTAAGGCGGGGGGATTACAATGAGCAGTTCTTC. Full variable domain (remainder filled in from reference TRBV7-2 and TRBJ2-1): GAGVSQSPSNKVTEKGKDVELRCDPISGHTALYWYRQSLGQGLEFLIYFQGNSAPDKSGLPSDRFSAERTGGSVSTLTIQRTQQEDSAVYLCASSLRRGDYNEQFFGPGTRLTVL.

The chain combines TRBV5-6 with TRBJ1-5; no clear D. This CDR3 comprises 13 residues. CDR1 and CDR2 (germline): SGHDT, YYEEEE. V was pared by 3 bases and J by 1 base, with 5 bases between. The CDR3: CASSSSSNQPQHF. The CDR3 bases are TGTGCCAGCAGCTCGAGCAGCAATCAGCCCCAGCATTTT.

In regard to this clone: Other DNA variants within this sample encode the same CDR3. J is TRBJ2-2 and V is TRBV5-1; D unresolved. The CDR3 spans 11 residues. V was trimmed by 0 bases and J by 8 bases, leaving 2 bases between them. Germline-derived CDR1 and CDR2 are SGHRS and YFSETQ. The CDR3 DNA sequence: TGCGCCAGCAGCTTGGCTGGGGAGCTGTTTTTT. Translating it yields CASSLAGELFF.

The V and J genes are TRBV13 and TRBJ2-1, with D perhaps given as TRBD1 or TRBD2 (5 bases each). Per germline, CDR1 PRHDT and CDR2 FYEKMQ (reference sequence). Trimming took 2 bases from V and 1 from J, leaving 21 bases between them. The CDR3 loop spans 19 amino acids. In nucleotides, the CDR3 is TGTGCCAGCAGCTTATTCCAGGGATTCGGGACGGTATCCTACAATGAGCAGTTCTTC. Its protein is CASSLFQGFGTVSYNEQFF.

The V and J genes are TRBV7-9 and TRBJ1-1; D is unclear. Germline V gene lookup returns CDR1 SEHNR and CDR2 FQNEAQ (reference sequence). Trimming cost V 5 bases and J 6 bases, with 10 bases left between them. The CDR3 is 12 amino acids. CDR3 sequence (DNA): TGTGCCAGCAGCCCACCCCTGGCTGAAGCTTTCTTT. Its protein is CASSPPLAEAFF.

This clone was seen just once. The chain carries TRBV30 and TRBJ1-5, with D maybe TRBD1 (5 bases). Germline V CDR1 and CDR2: GTSNPN, SVGIG (reference sequence). CDR3 length: 17 amino acids. V shed 0 bases and J shed 9 bases, with 24 bases lying between them. For the CDR3, the DNA is TGTGCCTGGAGTGTAAGCGATCTGGGACCCTCCTGGGGGCCCCAGCATTTT. Its protein product is CAWSVSDLGPSWGPQHF. Based on the CDR3 plus reference TRBV30 and TRBJ1-5, the full variable domain is SQTIHQWPATLVQPVGSPLSLECTVEGTSNPNLYWYRQAAGRGLQLLFYSVGIGQISSEVPQNLSASRPQDRQFILSSKKLLLSDSGFYLCAWSVSDLGPSWGPQHFGDGTRLSIL.

The V gene is TRBV2, the J gene TRBJ2-1; 12 positions agree with TRBD2. Germline V lookup: CDR1 SNHLY, CDR2 FYNNEI. This CDR3 is 15 amino acids long. With 5 bases clipped from V and 4 bases from J, the junction kept 3 bases outside the gene matches. The CDR3 is CASSFTSGGYNEQFF. As DNA, the CDR3 is TGTGCCAGCAGTTTTACTAGCGGGGGGTACAATGAGCAGTTCTTC.

This chain joins TRBV6-5 and TRBJ1-2; D remains ambiguous. V lost 5 bases, J lost 0 bases, and 13 bases lay in between. This CDR3 contains 15 residues. Germline V gene lookup returns CDR1 MNHEY and CDR2 SVGAGI. This CDR3 is CASSPYGEANYGYTF. CDR3 DNA sequence: TGTGCCAGCAGTCCATACGGAGAGGCTAACTATGGCTACACCTTC.

In this sample, this clone turned up once. The gene calls are TRBV29-1 and TRBJ2-5; maybe TRBD2 (6 bases). CDR1 SQVTM and CDR2 ANQGSEA come from the germline V gene. CDR3 length: 13 residues. The V end was cut by 6 bases, the J end by 2 bases, with 13 bases between. The CDR3 sequence: CSVERLVQETQYF. The CDR3 DNA follows: TGCAGCGTCGAGAGACTAGTTCAAGAGACCCAGTACTTC.

CDR3 sequence reads: CASSEQGRGQGNEKLFF. The CDR3 DNA reads TGCGCCAGCAGCGAGCAGGGGAGAGGACAGGGGAATGAAAAACTGTTTTTT. This rearrangement joins TRBV4-1 to TRBJ1-4; 9 positions agree with TRBD1. This CDR3 spans 17 amino acids. With 5 bases clipped from V and 5 bases from J, the junction kept 12 bases outside the gene matches. Germline CDR1 is MGHRA and CDR2 is YSYEKL.

This clone appeared a single time. V is TRBV5-6 and J is TRBJ2-5; no definite D call. Germline CDR1 and CDR2: SGHDT and YYEEEE. Trimming took off 2 bases at V and 4 bases at J, with 15 bases between the two ends. CDR3 length: 15 residues. CDR3: CASSFRALTPETQYF. As DNA, the CDR3 is TGTGCCAGCAGCTTTCGGGCGCTTACACCAGAGACCCAGTACTTC.

This clone was picked up one time. The rearrangement links TRBV18 to TRBJ2-1; either TRBD1 or TRBD2 may supply D (5 bases each). The V gene's germline CDR1 is KGHSH and CDR2 LQKENI. The CDR3 contains 16 residues. Between the trimmed V and J ends, which lost 0 bases and 5 bases, there was a span of 14 bases. The CDR3: CASSPPGTTRHNEQFF. As DNA, the CDR3 is TGTGCCAGCTCACCACCCGGGACCACACGTCACAATGAGCAGTTCTTC.

This chain uses TRBV11-3 with TRBJ1-1, with D unclear. V was cut by 5 bases and J by 1 base, with 8 bases left in between. Germline CDR1 and CDR2: SGHNT and YENEEA. The CDR3 has 13 residues. For the CDR3, the DNA is TGTGCCAGCAGCATGCGTACGAACACTGAAGCTTTCTTT. Its protein is CASSMRTNTEAFF.

The chain uses TRBV5-1 and TRBJ2-6, with D unclear. This CDR3 has 17 residues. The germline CDR1 and CDR2 sequences are SGHRS and YFSETQ. V lost 0 bases and J 0 bases, leaving 10 bases between the germline ends. The CDR3 sequence: CASSLERSVSGANVLTF. The CDR3 DNA reads TGCGCCAGCAGCTTGGAACGATCGGTCTCTGGGGCCAACGTCCTGACTTTC.

The V call is TRBV19, the J call TRBJ1-2; D uncertain. CDR3 length: 12 amino acids. V shed 2 bases and J shed 6 bases, with 7 bases lying between them. The germline gives CDR1 LNHDA, CDR2 SQIVND (reference sequence). CDR3 bases: TGTGCCAGTAGTATACCTCCAGATGGCTACACCTTC. Amino acids: CASSIPPDGYTF.

The CDR3 DNA reads as TGCAGCGTTGAAGATAGTGGACCCACTTACGAGCAGTACTTC. It codes for CSVEDSGPTYEQYF. V and J are TRBV29-1 and TRBJ2-7, with D uncertain. This CDR3 region has 14 residues. V dropped 0 bases and J dropped 4 bases, with 13 bases sitting between them. Germline loops: CDR1 SQVTM, CDR2 ANQGSEA.

This clone appeared once. The chain uses TRBV18 and TRBJ2-1; 7 bases are a match to TRBD1. V dropped 6 bases and J dropped 3; count of bases not matched to a gene: 5. Per germline, CDR1 KGHSH and CDR2 LQKENI. The CDR3 length is 14 residues. CDR3 protein: CASSPRTGYNEQFF. CDR3 DNA sequence: TGTGCCAGCTCCCCAAGGACAGGCTACAATGAGCAGTTCTTC.

The chain uses TRBV6-5 and TRBJ2-2; D perhaps matches TRBD2 (6 bases). The CDR3 loop spans 14 amino acids. V was cut by 9 bases and J by 4 bases, with 15 bases left in between. The germline gives CDR1 MNHEY, CDR2 SVGAGI. The CDR3 sequence is CASTETAGTGELFF. CDR3 bases: TGTGCCAGTACCGAGACAGCGGGCACCGGGGAGCTGTTTTTT.

This chain joins TRBV11-3 and TRBJ1-4; TRBD1 agrees at 7 bases. The CDR3 extends over 15 amino acids. V lost 4 bases and J lost 5; bases outside the gene matches: 7. Germline CDR1 is SGHNT and CDR2 is YENEEA. CDR3: CASSWAGGPNEKLFF. CDR3 DNA sequence: TGTGCCAGCAGCTGGGCAGGGGGGCCCAATGAAAAACTGTTTTTT.

J is TRBJ2-5 and V is TRBV18; no firm D call. Per the germline V gene, CDR1 is KGHSH and CDR2 is LQKENI. The CDR3 spans 14 residues. With 3 bases removed from V and 4 bases from J, the gap between germline ends came to 12 bases. The CDR3 here is CASSPRRIPETQYF. In nucleotides, the CDR3 is TGTGCCAGCTCACCTCGCCGGATTCCAGAGACCCAGTACTTC.